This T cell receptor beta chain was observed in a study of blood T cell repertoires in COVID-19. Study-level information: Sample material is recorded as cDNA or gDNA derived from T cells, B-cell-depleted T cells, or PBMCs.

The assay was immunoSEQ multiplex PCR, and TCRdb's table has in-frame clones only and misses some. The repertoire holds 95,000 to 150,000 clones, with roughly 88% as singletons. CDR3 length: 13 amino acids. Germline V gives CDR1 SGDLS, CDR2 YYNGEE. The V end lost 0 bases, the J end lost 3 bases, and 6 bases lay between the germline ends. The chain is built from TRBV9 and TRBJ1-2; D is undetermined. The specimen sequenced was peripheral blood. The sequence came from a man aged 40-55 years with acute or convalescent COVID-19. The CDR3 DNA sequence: TGTGCCAGCAGCGTAGGTTCAGACTATGGCTACACCTTC. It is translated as CASSVGSDYGYTF.